The T cell receptor (beta chain) under discussion was sequenced for a study of a mutant IDH1 vaccine in newly diagnosed glioma. This table comes from immunoSEQ multiplex PCR, and its TCRdb copy is limited to in-frame clones, with some not included. The sample consists of roughly 60,000 clones, roughly 84% of them appearing once. Deletions cut 7 bases from V and 8 bases from J, with 20 bases between. The CDR3 loop spans 14 amino acids. Germline CDR1 SGHDN, CDR2 FVKESK. Remarks on this clone: The antigen is undetermined.

General study findings and limits: Most patients, 93.3%, showed vaccine-induced immune responses.

The time point denotes: week 23, last vaccination. The content of each vaccine dose was 300 ug of mutant IDH1 20-mer peptide, and topical imiquimod accompanied it. Astrocytomas found in donors were new, WHO grade 3 or 4, IDH1-mutant and ATRX-lost. Source: PBMCs, taken from a glioma patient whose treatment included an IDH1 peptide vaccine. This receptor was obtained from a man aged 25 to 40 with glioma. The V and J genes are TRBV14 and TRBJ1-2; TRBD1 is a possible D gene (6 bases). The CDR3 nucleotides are TGTGCCAGCACCCTGGGGCAGGGGTGGGTCGGCTACACCTTC. It translates to CASTLGQGWVGYTF.